This entry features one T cell receptor beta chain sequence. No cognate antigen has been identified for it. Base qualities were left out, and no much larger clone turns up one base away. This sample's time point label indicates: about 28 days (+/-7) after the second vaccine dose. AZD1222 recipients whose second dose came at about 4 weeks and those whose second dose came at about 12 weeks were combined into one group, since spike-specific TCR depth and breadth did not differ between the two schedules. The vaccinee samples were drawn from two UK trials, COV001 and COV002, one of which was a single-blind randomized controlled phase 2/3 trial testing AZD1222 (ChAdOx1 nCoV-19) in healthy adults. For TCRbeta chain sequencing, PBMC samples from trial participants were taken at day 0 and at day 28 after the second dose. This entry belongs to a study of T cell responses to AZD1222 COVID-19 vaccine (dated by TCRdb to 2020 to 2023). Study-level background: A total of approximately 240 trial participants underwent TCR sequencing, of whom more than 200 had received two doses of AZD1222 and about 25 had received two doses of the MenACWY control vaccine. Trial participants were enrolled by age into 18-55, 56-69 and 70-plus year subgroups, with around 150, 28 and 57 TCR-sequenced participants respectively. What the study reported, not specific to this receptor: Participants were mostly white British, with more females than males. The authors suggested clonal diversity may have been underestimated. After two AZD1222 doses, spike-specific TCR breadth and depth were significantly higher than at day 0 and than in MenACWY recipients. Only six AZD1222 recipients were SARS-CoV-2 seropositive at baseline, limiting conclusions about previously exposed vaccinees. CD4 TCRs associated with the vaccine covered the entire spike protein, and the dominant responses were in regions 160-218 and 743-854. In the small 56-69-year group, the increase in depth fell short of significance, most likely because of low power. Reportedly, close to half of the unique spike-specific TCRs recognized epitopes lying outside the regions that are mutated in the B.1.351 and B.1.1.7 variants. No day 14 peak-response samples were available, so repertoires were characterized only after the peak T cell response.

The CDR3 regions of human TCRbeta chains were subjected to immunosequencing. For the original study's pipeline: Repertoire TCRs were checked for matches against a reference library of SARS-CoV-2-specific TCRs that had been generated using the MIRA antigen-specificity platform. Breadth was defined as the fraction of unique TCRs that were SARS-CoV-2-associated, and depth was defined as the fraction of total T cells that were SARS-CoV-2-associated. Each spike-specific TCR was assigned to its reactive spike region and to a CD4 or CD8 class using the MIRA data. Log10-transformed breadth and depth values were compared by one-way ANOVA with Sidak's multiple comparisons tests. Held by TCRdb, this immuneACCESS table contains in-frame sequences only and omits some clones. Under half of the omission traces to an unresolved V gene where checked; the cause of the rest is unknown. Clone size and V and J calls were adopted from that table, with D and trimming inferred from the DNA. The sample has tens of thousands of clones on record, 88% of them singletons. The top ten clonotypes cover 2.5% to 3% of the sample.

The V end loses 6 bases and the J end loses 6 bases, and a stretch of 8 bases separates them. Including cysteine and phenylalanine, the CDR3 has 12 amino acids. Kept here is only the CDR3 DNA, which spans 36 bases and is read in frame from base 1. The V gene is TRBV12-3 or TRBV12-4 and the J gene is TRBJ2-2; no D gene can be assigned with confidence. This TCR was sampled from an adult who received the AZD1222 COVID-19 vaccine. Specimen: peripheral blood, collected 28 days after the second AZD1222 dose. The CDR3 is CASSLESGELFF. The DNA reads as follows: TGTGCCAGCAGCCTAGAATCCGGGGAGCTGTTTTTT.